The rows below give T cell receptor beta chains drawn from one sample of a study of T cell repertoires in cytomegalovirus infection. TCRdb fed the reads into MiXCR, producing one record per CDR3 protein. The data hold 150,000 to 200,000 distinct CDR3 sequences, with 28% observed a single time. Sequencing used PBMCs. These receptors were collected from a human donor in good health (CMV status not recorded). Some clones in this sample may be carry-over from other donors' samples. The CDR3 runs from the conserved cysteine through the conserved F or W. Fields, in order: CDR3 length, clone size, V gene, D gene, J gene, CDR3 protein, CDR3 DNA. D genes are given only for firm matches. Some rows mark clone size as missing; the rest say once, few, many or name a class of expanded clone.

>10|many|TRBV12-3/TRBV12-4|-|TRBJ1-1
CASGRGEAFF
TGTGCCAGCGGCAGGGGTGAAGCTTTCTTT
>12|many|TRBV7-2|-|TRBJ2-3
CASSPAASTQYF
TGTGCCAGCAGCCCGGCGGCCAGTACGCAGTATTTT
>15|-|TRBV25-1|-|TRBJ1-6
CASTHTGTNNSPLHF
TGTGCCAGCACCCATACCGGGACAAATAATTCACCCCTCCACTTT
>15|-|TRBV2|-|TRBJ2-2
CASRGPIPNTGELFF
TGTGCCAGCAGAGGACCTATCCCGAACACCGGGGAGCTGTTTTTT
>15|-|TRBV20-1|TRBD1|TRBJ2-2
CSAGPRDRDTGELFF
TGCAGTGCTGGCCCTCGGGACAGGGACACCGGGGAGCTGTTTTTT
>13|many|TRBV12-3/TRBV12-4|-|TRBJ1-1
CASSPAGSTEAFF
TGTGCCAGCAGTCCGGCGGGAAGCACTGAAGCTTTCTTT
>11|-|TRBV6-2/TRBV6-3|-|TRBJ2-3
CASRETDTQYF
TGTGCCAGCAGGGAGACAGATACGCAGTATTTT
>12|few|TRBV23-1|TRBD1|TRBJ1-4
CASSQWGQGLFF
TGCGCCAGCAGTCAATGGGGACAGGGACTGTTTTTT
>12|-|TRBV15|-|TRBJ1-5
CATSTHSGPQHF
TGTGCCACCAGCACCCACTCCGGGCCCCAGCATTTT
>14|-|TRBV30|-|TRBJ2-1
CAWSPGTVGNEQFF
TGTGCCTGGAGTCCCGGGACGGTGGGGAATGAGCAGTTCTTC